The 8 T cell receptor beta chains given below trace back to one sample, sequenced in a study of T cells in localized non-small cell lung cancer. Method: immunoSEQ multiplex PCR; TCRdb's copy keeps in-frame clones and lacks some. Of 5,500 to 7,000 clones in the sample, roughly two fifths were seen once. Sequenced material: lung tumor tissue, taken before any cancer treatment. These receptors were collected from a woman aged 35 to 69 with stage II squamous cell lung carcinoma.

For this clone: A junction boundary mismatches the germline segment, possibly from a read error. The chain joins TRBV19 to TRBJ2-1; 7 positions match TRBD1. CDR1 is LNHDA, CDR2 SQIVND, per germline (reference sequence). The CDR3 spans 13 residues. The CDR3, as DNA: TGTGCTAGTAGGGGGCGGTCCTACAATGAGCAGTTCTTC. Amino acids: CASRGRSYNEQFF.

The chain uses TRBV19 and TRBJ1-5, with D perhaps matching TRBD1 (5 bases). CDR3 length: 14 amino acids. V was pared by 10 bases and J by 2 bases, with 15 bases between. The germline V gene has CDR1 LNHDA and CDR2 SQIVND (reference sequence). The CDR3 DNA sequence: TGTGCCACACAGGAAAGGTTGGGCAATCAGCCCCAGCATTTT. Translated, it gives CATQERLGNQPQHF.

This clone counts as medium-sized. The chain links TRBV2 to TRBJ2-2; D gene ambiguous. The CDR3 covers 15 residues. Trimming shortened V by 6 bases and J by 6 bases, and 17 bases separated the two germline ends. Germline V gives CDR1 SNHLY, CDR2 FYNNEI. The CDR3 DNA follows: TGTGCCAGCAGCCGCGGAGTAGCTGATGCCGGGGAGCTGTTTTTT. Translation gives CASSRGVADAGELFF.

This clone was counted between two and nine times. The V and J genes are TRBV6-8 and TRBJ2-7; maybe TRBD1 (6 bases). The length of the CDR3 is 13 residues. The germline gives CDR1 MNHGY, CDR2 SAAAGT. Trimming pared 0 bases from V and 4 bases from J, leaving 7 bases between. This CDR3 is CASSYSRGYEQYF. As DNA, the CDR3 is TGTGCCAGCAGTTACTCGAGGGGGTACGAGCAGTACTTC.

V and J are TRBV28 and TRBJ1-2, with a weak D call TRBD1 (5 bases). Germline assignment: CDR1 MDHEN and CDR2 SYDVKM. The ends were cut back, 8 bases at V and 4 bases at J, with 11 bases in the middle. The CDR3 is made up of 12 amino acids. CDR3 nucleotide sequence: TGTGCCAGCGGGTCGGGGGTCTATGGCTACACCTTC. Amino acids: CASGSGVYGYTF.

This clone appeared a few times. The chain combines TRBV6-8 with TRBJ1-2; D perhaps matches TRBD1 (6 bases). The germline gives CDR1 MNHGY, CDR2 SAAAGT. CDR3 length equals 13 residues. The V and J ends lost 4 bases and 5 bases respectively, with 11 bases between them. This chain's CDR3 is CASSSRTDYGYTF. Here the CDR3 DNA reads TGTGCCAGCAGTTCTCGGACAGATTATGGCTACACCTTC.

This clone was observed a few times. V and J are TRBV4-1 and TRBJ2-7; no clear D gene. In germline, CDR1 is MGHRA, CDR2 YSYEKL. The CDR3 is 14 residues long. Trimming took off 3 bases at V and 0 bases at J, with 9 bases between the two ends. In nucleotides, the CDR3 is TGCGCCAGCAGCCAGGGCATTAGCTCCTACGAGCAGTACTTC. Translation: CASSQGISSYEQYF.

This chain connects TRBV11-3 to TRBJ1-4, with a possible D match to TRBD1 (6 bases). The CDR3 totals 15 residues. Germline CDR1 reads SGHNT; CDR2 reads YENEEA. Trimming cost V 3 bases and J 8 bases, with 16 bases left between them. For the CDR3, the DNA is TGTGCCAGCAGCTTGGACGCGGGGGGCAGCGAAAAACTGTTTTTT. Its translation: CASSLDAGGSEKLFF.